Listed below are T cell receptor beta chains from one sample, sequenced in a study of T cell repertoires in cytomegalovirus infection. TCRdb fed the reads into MiXCR, producing one record per CDR3 protein. This table holds around 630,000 distinct CDR3 sequences, more than 20% found once. The specimen sequenced was CD8+ T cells from PBMCs. These receptors all stem from a human donor in good health (CMV status not recorded). Some clones in this sample may be carry-over from other donors' samples. Both conserved end residues are part of each CDR3. The order of the fields is D gene, V gene, J gene, CDR3 protein. A D gene is named only where the DNA matches it firmly.

TRBD1	TRBV7-6	TRBJ2-2	CASSLGQGVGGELFF
TRBD2	TRBV4-3	TRBJ2-6	CASSQARGGNSGANVLTF
.	TRBV2	TRBJ2-3	CASPSGTDTQYF
.	TRBV28	TRBJ2-1	CASAVPGHYNEQFF
.	TRBV20-1	TRBJ1-1	CSASDGTRGAENTEAFF
.	TRBV7-3	TRBJ1-4	CANSSRLDRSDEKLFF
.	TRBV28	TRBJ1-2	CASSFAGDNGYTF
TRBD2	TRBV6-5	TRBJ2-5	CASSYLAGGQETQYF
.	TRBV6-5	TRBJ1-2	CASRPQGFYGYTF
.	TRBV6-2/TRBV6-3	TRBJ1-5	CASSYLGLTEPQHF
.	TRBV4-2	TRBJ2-5	CASSQDLSLGGTLDETQYF
TRBD2	TRBV5-6	TRBJ2-3	CASRPQTSREGTDTQYF
.	TRBV6-6	TRBJ1-3	CASSYLRQSSGNTIYF
.	TRBV7-9	TRBJ2-2	CASSSKQRFDTGELFF